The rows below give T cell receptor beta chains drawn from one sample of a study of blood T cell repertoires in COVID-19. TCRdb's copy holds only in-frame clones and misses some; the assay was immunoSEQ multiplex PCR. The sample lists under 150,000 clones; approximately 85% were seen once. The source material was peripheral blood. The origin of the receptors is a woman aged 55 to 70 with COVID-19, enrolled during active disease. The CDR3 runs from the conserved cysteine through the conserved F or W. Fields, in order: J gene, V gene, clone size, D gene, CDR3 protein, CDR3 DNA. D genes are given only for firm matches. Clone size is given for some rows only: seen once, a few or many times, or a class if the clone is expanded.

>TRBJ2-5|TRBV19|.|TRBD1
CASSPRTGSLQETQYF
TGTGCCAGTAGTCCCAGGACAGGGAGTCTCCAAGAGACCCAGTACTTC
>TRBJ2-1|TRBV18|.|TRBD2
CASSQTSGISYNEQFF
TGTGCCAGCTCACAGACTAGCGGGATCTCCTACAATGAGCAGTTCTTC
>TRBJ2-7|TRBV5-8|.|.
CASSLEQYPGYYEQYF
TGTGCCAGCAGCTTGGAACAGTACCCAGGCTACTACGAGCAGTACTTC
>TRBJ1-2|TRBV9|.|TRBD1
CASSSRDRLNYGYTF
TGTGCCAGCAGCTCCCGGGACAGGCTAAACTATGGCTACACCTTC
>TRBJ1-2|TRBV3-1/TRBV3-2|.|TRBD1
CASSQETGNYGYTF
TGTGCCAGCAGCCAGGAGACAGGGAACTATGGCTACACCTTC
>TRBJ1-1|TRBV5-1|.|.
CASSSGDLNTEAFF
TGCGCCAGCAGCTCAGGGGACCTGAACACTGAAGCTTTCTTT
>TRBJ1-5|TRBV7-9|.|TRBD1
CASSLGDRDNQPQHF
TGTGCCAGCAGCTTAGGTGACAGGGACAATCAGCCCCAGCATTTT
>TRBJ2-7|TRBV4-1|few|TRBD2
CASSHVSGGAREQYF
TGCGCCAGCAGCCATGTCAGCGGGGGGGCACGAGAGCAGTACTTC
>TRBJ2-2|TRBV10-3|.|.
CAITKIPGGSLNTGELFF
TGTGCCATCACCAAAATACCAGGGGGGTCCCTAAACACCGGGGAGCTGTTTTTT
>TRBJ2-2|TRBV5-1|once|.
CASYLSGHAGTGELFF
TGCGCCAGCTACTTGAGCGGTCATGCGGGCACCGGGGAGCTGTTTTTT
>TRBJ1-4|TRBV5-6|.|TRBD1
CASSRGTGLEKLFF
TGTGCCAGCAGCCGAGGGACAGGCCTGGAAAAACTGTTTTTT
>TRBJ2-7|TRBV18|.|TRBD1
CASSKGTAGEQYF
TGTGCCAGCTCAAAAGGGACAGCTGGCGAGCAGTACTTC
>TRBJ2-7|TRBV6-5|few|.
CASSRGLSYEQYF
TGTGCCAGCAGCAGGGGACTATCCTACGAGCAGTACTTC
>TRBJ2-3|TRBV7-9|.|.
CASVLGGATDTQYF
TGTGCCAGCGTCTTAGGCGGGGCCACAGATACGCAGTATTTT
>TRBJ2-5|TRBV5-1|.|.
CASSLSAGDETQYF
TGCGCCAGCAGCTTGTCGGCAGGGGACGAGACCCAGTACTTC
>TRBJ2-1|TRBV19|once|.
CASSEPRGQSNNEQFF
TGTGCCAGTAGTGAACCGCGGGGACAGTCTAACAATGAGCAGTTCTTC
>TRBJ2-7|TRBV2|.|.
CASTGRGNEQYF
TGTGCCAGCACAGGGCGGGGTAACGAGCAGTACTTC
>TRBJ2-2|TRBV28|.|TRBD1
CASRKGAGTGELFF
TGTGCCAGCAGGAAGGGGGCGGGCACCGGGGAGCTGTTTTTT
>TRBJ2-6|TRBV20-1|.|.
CSASQRPGSAGANVLTF
TGCAGTGCTAGTCAGCGACCCGGGTCGGCTGGGGCCAACGTCCTGACTTTC
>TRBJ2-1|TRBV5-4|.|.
CASSFLTGSYNEQFF
TGTGCCAGCAGCTTTCTAACAGGCTCCTACAATGAGCAGTTCTTC
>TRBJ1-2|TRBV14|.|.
CASSQGQDYGYTF
TGTGCCAGCAGCCAAGGACAGGACTATGGCTACACCTTC
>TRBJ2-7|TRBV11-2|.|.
CASSLDPGRKPYEQYF
TGTGCCAGCAGCTTAGATCCAGGCAGAAAACCCTACGAGCAGTACTTC
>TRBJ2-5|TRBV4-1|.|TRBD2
CASSQVLAGALQETQYF
TGCGCCAGCAGCCAAGTTTTAGCGGGGGCCTTACAAGAGACCCAGTACTTC
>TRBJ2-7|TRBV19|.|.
CAVCPRQSNFKKNYEQYF
TGTGCCGTCTGCCCCCGACAATCGAACTTTAAGAAAAACTACGAGCAGTACTTC
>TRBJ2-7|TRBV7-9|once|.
CASSSKGPGEQYF
TGTGCCAGCAGCTCGAAGGGGCCTGGGGAGCAGTACTTC
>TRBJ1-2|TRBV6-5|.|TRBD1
CASRTGLWYGYTF
TGTGCCAGCAGGACAGGGTTATGGTATGGCTACACCTTT
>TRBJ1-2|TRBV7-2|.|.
CASSLGNSRGYTF
TGTGCCAGCAGCTTAGGTAACAGTCGCGGCTACACCTTC
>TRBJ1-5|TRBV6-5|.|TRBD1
CASSRGTDNQPQHF
TGTGCCAGCAGCAGAGGGACAGATAATCAGCCCCAGCATTTT
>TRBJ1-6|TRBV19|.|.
CAAGANSPLHF
TGTGCCGCGGGGGCTAATTCACCCCTCCACTTT